These T cell receptor beta chains were read from a single sample in a study of cytomegalovirus exposure and HLA in healthy donors. Clones were sequenced by immunoSEQ multiplex PCR, and TCRdb holds only the in-frame ones, with some missing. The sample lists around 120,000 clones, about 80% seen once, with more than 2.5% in the top ten. The sequenced material came from PBMCs. The receptors originated from a male donor in good health and CMV-seronegative. Each CDR3 is given with its conserved first and last residue. The D gene is left open where the match is weak. A row's size may be missing; if present it is once, few, many or a size class.

v_call: TRBV9
clone_size: NA
j_call: TRBJ2-5
d_call: NA
cdr3_aa: CASSPLGGAQETQYF
cdr3_nt: TGTGCCAGCAGCCCTCTTGGGGGGGCCCAAGAGACCCAGTACTTC

v_call: TRBV5-1
clone_size: NA
j_call: TRBJ2-4
d_call: NA
cdr3_aa: CASSPLAGDKNIQYF
cdr3_nt: TGCGCCAGCAGTCCACTGGCGGGTGACAAAAACATTCAGTACTTC

v_call: TRBV5-1
clone_size: NA
j_call: TRBJ2-3
d_call: NA
cdr3_aa: CASSLRGTQGDTQYF
cdr3_nt: TGCGCCAGCAGCTTGCGTGGCACCCAGGGAGATACGCAGTATTTT

v_call: TRBV30
clone_size: NA
j_call: TRBJ1-3
d_call: NA
cdr3_aa: CAWSLLQRNTIYF
cdr3_nt: TGTGCCTGGAGTCTATTACAGAGAAACACCATATATTTT

v_call: TRBV28
clone_size: NA
j_call: TRBJ2-4
d_call: TRBD1
cdr3_aa: CASRPGGQGLNSQYF
cdr3_nt: TGTGCCAGCAGGCCTGGGGGACAGGGCTTAAACAGTCAGTACTTC

v_call: TRBV5-4
clone_size: once
j_call: TRBJ2-7
d_call: NA
cdr3_aa: CASRPRDSYEQYF
cdr3_nt: TGTGCCAGCCGCCCCAGGGACTCCTACGAGCAGTACTTC

v_call: TRBV18
clone_size: once
j_call: TRBJ2-5
d_call: TRBD2
cdr3_aa: CASSALRGETQYF
cdr3_nt: TGTGCCAGCTCAGCTCTGCGGGGGGAGACCCAGTACTTC

v_call: TRBV6-6
clone_size: NA
j_call: TRBJ2-6
d_call: NA
cdr3_aa: CASRGGANGLTF
cdr3_nt: TGTGCCAGCAGAGGGGGGGCCAACGGCCTGACTTTC

v_call: TRBV4-1
clone_size: NA
j_call: TRBJ1-1
d_call: NA
cdr3_aa: CASSQEAGMNTEAFF
cdr3_nt: TGCGCCAGCAGCCAAGAGGCAGGGATGAACACTGAAGCTTTCTTT

v_call: TRBV6-5
clone_size: NA
j_call: TRBJ1-1
d_call: NA
cdr3_aa: CASREMSNTEAFF
cdr3_nt: TGTGCCAGCAGAGAGATGTCGAACACTGAAGCTTTCTTT

v_call: TRBV6-5
clone_size: NA
j_call: TRBJ2-1
d_call: NA
cdr3_aa: CASSYGLNEQFF
cdr3_nt: TGTGCCAGCAGTTACGGACTCAATGAGCAGTTCTTC

v_call: TRBV6-6
clone_size: NA
j_call: TRBJ1-6
d_call: TRBD1
cdr3_aa: CASSQGTAINSPLHF
cdr3_nt: TGTGCCAGCAGTCAGGGGACAGCTATTAATTCACCCCTCCACTTT

v_call: TRBV5-1
clone_size: NA
j_call: TRBJ1-2
d_call: TRBD1
cdr3_aa: CASSPEGSGGEGYTF
cdr3_nt: TGCGCCAGCAGCCCGGAGGGGTCAGGGGGAGAGGGCTACACCTTC

v_call: TRBV12-5
clone_size: NA
j_call: TRBJ2-7
d_call: TRBD2
cdr3_aa: CASGPNAGDSYEQYF
cdr3_nt: TGTGCTAGTGGCCCCAATGCGGGAGACTCCTACGAGCAGTACTTC

v_call: TRBV5-4
clone_size: NA
j_call: TRBJ2-2
d_call: NA
cdr3_aa: CASTTRRRTNTGELFF
cdr3_nt: TGTGCCAGCACCACTCGAAGGAGGACTAACACCGGGGAGCTGTTTTTT

v_call: TRBV28
clone_size: NA
j_call: TRBJ2-5
d_call: TRBD1
cdr3_aa: CASSPNRGEQYF
cdr3_nt: TGTGCCAGCAGCCCCAACAGGGGGGAGCAGTACTTC

v_call: TRBV29-1
clone_size: NA
j_call: TRBJ2-7
d_call: TRBD1
cdr3_aa: CSAGVGGLYEQYF
cdr3_nt: TGCAGCGCCGGAGTAGGGGGCCTCTACGAGCAGTACTTC

v_call: TRBV14
clone_size: NA
j_call: TRBJ2-1
d_call: TRBD1
cdr3_aa: CASSQTGAQFF
cdr3_nt: TGTGCCAGCAGCCAGACAGGGGCACAGTTCTTC

v_call: TRBV7-6
clone_size: NA
j_call: TRBJ1-4
d_call: TRBD1
cdr3_aa: CASKTRQGEGEKLFF
cdr3_nt: TGTGCCAGCAAAACCAGACAGGGGGAAGGCGAAAAACTGTTTTTT

v_call: TRBV21-1
clone_size: NA
j_call: TRBJ1-2
d_call: NA
cdr3_aa: CASSPPARGGYGYTF
cdr3_nt: TGTGCCAGCAGCCCGCCCGCCAGGGGTGGCTATGGCTATACCTTC

v_call: TRBV9
clone_size: NA
j_call: TRBJ2-7
d_call: TRBD1
cdr3_aa: CASSKGTGLIEQYF
cdr3_nt: TGTGCCAGCAGCAAAGGGACAGGGCTAATTGAGCAGTACTTC

v_call: TRBV28
clone_size: NA
j_call: TRBJ1-1
d_call: TRBD1
cdr3_aa: CASTSTGLGTEAFF
cdr3_nt: TGTGCCAGCACCTCGACAGGGCTTGGAACTGAAGCTTTCTTT

v_call: TRBV7-2
clone_size: NA
j_call: TRBJ2-7
d_call: NA
cdr3_aa: CASSSGTPTIYEQYF
cdr3_nt: TGTGCCAGCAGCTCCGGGACACCGACGATTTACGAGCAGTACTTC

v_call: TRBV27
clone_size: NA
j_call: TRBJ2-1
d_call: TRBD2
cdr3_aa: CASSISGSSNEQFF
cdr3_nt: TGTGCCAGCAGCATTAGCGGGAGTTCCAATGAGCAGTTCTTC

v_call: TRBV4-2
clone_size: NA
j_call: TRBJ2-5
d_call: TRBD2
cdr3_aa: CASSQDGGLAGQETQYF
cdr3_nt: TGTGCCAGCAGCCAAGATGGGGGACTAGCGGGACAAGAGACCCAGTACTTC

v_call: TRBV25-1
clone_size: NA
j_call: TRBJ2-3
d_call: NA
cdr3_aa: CASRDSISSTDTQYF
cdr3_nt: TGTGCCAGCAGGGACTCTATATCTAGCACAGATACGCAGTATTTT

v_call: TRBV5-1
clone_size: NA
j_call: TRBJ1-1
d_call: NA
cdr3_aa: CASSLLGGDTEAFF
cdr3_nt: TGCGCCAGCAGCTTGTTGGGGGGAGACACTGAAGCTTTCTTT

v_call: TRBV5-6
clone_size: NA
j_call: TRBJ2-2
d_call: NA
cdr3_aa: CASSRVGENTGELFF
cdr3_nt: TGTGCCAGCAGCCGAGTCGGGGAGAACACCGGGGAGCTGTTTTTT

v_call: TRBV19
clone_size: once
j_call: TRBJ2-1
d_call: TRBD1
cdr3_aa: CATLGQGARYEQFF
cdr3_nt: TGTGCCACCCTGGGACAGGGGGCGAGGTATGAGCAGTTCTTC

v_call: TRBV7-8
clone_size: few
j_call: TRBJ2-7
d_call: TRBD1
cdr3_aa: CASSLVGPGTGPRNEQYF
cdr3_nt: TGTGCCAGCAGCTTAGTGGGGCCTGGGACAGGCCCTAGGAACGAGCAGTACTTC

v_call: TRBV19
clone_size: few
j_call: TRBJ2-5
d_call: NA
cdr3_aa: CASSVEQGWGTQYF
cdr3_nt: TGTGCCAGTAGTGTAGAACAGGGATGGGGGACCCAGTACTTC

v_call: TRBV5-1
clone_size: NA
j_call: TRBJ2-2
d_call: NA
cdr3_aa: CASSLAGGNTGELFF
cdr3_nt: TGCGCCAGCAGCTTGGCCGGGGGAAACACCGGGGAGCTGTTTTTT

v_call: TRBV29-1
clone_size: NA
j_call: TRBJ2-7
d_call: NA
cdr3_aa: CSVDLGLGGEQYF
cdr3_nt: TGCAGCGTTGATTTGGGCTTGGGGGGCGAGCAGTACTTC

v_call: TRBV10-1
clone_size: NA
j_call: TRBJ2-1
d_call: NA
cdr3_aa: CASSETSAYEQFF
cdr3_nt: TGCGCCAGCAGTGAAACTAGTGCCTATGAGCAGTTCTTC

v_call: TRBV19
clone_size: once
j_call: TRBJ2-7
d_call: TRBD2
cdr3_aa: CASSPWGLADYEQYF
cdr3_nt: TGTGCCAGTAGTCCCTGGGGACTAGCGGACTACGAGCAGTACTTC

v_call: TRBV7-9
clone_size: NA
j_call: TRBJ1-6
d_call: TRBD1
cdr3_aa: CASSLQGQDNSPLHF
cdr3_nt: TGTGCCAGCAGCTTACAGGGACAGGATAATTCACCCCTCCACTTT

v_call: TRBV5-4
clone_size: NA
j_call: TRBJ2-3
d_call: NA
cdr3_aa: CASSLGGLVADTQYF
cdr3_nt: TGTGCCAGCAGCTTGGGAGGGCTAGTGGCAGATACGCAGTATTTT

v_call: TRBV11-2
clone_size: NA
j_call: TRBJ2-1
d_call: NA
cdr3_aa: CASSFGMRGRKSYNEQFF
cdr3_nt: TGTGCCAGCAGCTTCGGGATGAGGGGGAGAAAATCCTACAATGAGCAGTTCTTC

v_call: TRBV5-4
clone_size: NA
j_call: TRBJ1-2
d_call: NA
cdr3_aa: CASSSPTANYGYTF
cdr3_nt: TGTGCCAGCAGCTCCCCGACAGCTAACTATGGCTACACCTTC

v_call: TRBV7-2
clone_size: NA
j_call: TRBJ2-6
d_call: NA
cdr3_aa: CASSLEKAAGANVLTF
cdr3_nt: TGTGCCAGCAGCTTAGAAAAGGCGGCTGGGGCCAACGTCCTGACTTTC

v_call: TRBV6-5
clone_size: NA
j_call: TRBJ2-7
d_call: NA
cdr3_aa: CASSYARQIYEQYF
cdr3_nt: TGTGCCAGCAGTTATGCGAGACAGATCTACGAGCAGTACTTC

v_call: TRBV4-1
clone_size: NA
j_call: TRBJ2-6
d_call: NA
cdr3_aa: CASSDRAPPSGANGLTF
cdr3_nt: TGCGCCAGCAGTGACAGAGCACCGCCCTCTGGGGCCAACGGCCTGACTTTC

v_call: TRBV29-1
clone_size: NA
j_call: TRBJ2-1
d_call: NA
cdr3_aa: CSVETGTIYNEQFF
cdr3_nt: TGCAGCGTAGAGACAGGTACTATATACAATGAGCAGTTCTTC

v_call: TRBV5-1
clone_size: NA
j_call: TRBJ2-1
d_call: TRBD2
cdr3_aa: CASSLTSGRAYNEQFF
cdr3_nt: TGCGCCAGCAGCTTGACTAGCGGGAGGGCCTATAATGAGCAGTTCTTC

v_call: TRBV19
clone_size: NA
j_call: TRBJ1-5
d_call: TRBD1
cdr3_aa: CASSMLGQGRIYSNQPQHF
cdr3_nt: TGTGCCAGTAGTATGTTGGGACAGGGCAGGATTTATAGCAATCAGCCCCAGCATTTT

v_call: TRBV4-3
clone_size: once
j_call: TRBJ1-2
d_call: NA
cdr3_aa: CASSQETTGRHGYTF
cdr3_nt: TGCGCCAGCAGCCAAGAAACGACGGGTCGGCATGGCTACACCTTC

v_call: TRBV2
clone_size: NA
j_call: TRBJ1-2
d_call: NA
cdr3_aa: CASRDPGPRYGYTF
cdr3_nt: TGTGCCAGCAGGGACCCAGGGCCACGGTATGGCTACACCTTC

v_call: TRBV14
clone_size: once
j_call: TRBJ1-1
d_call: NA
cdr3_aa: CASSQGGTEAFF
cdr3_nt: TGTGCCAGCAGCCAAGGAGGCACTGAAGCTTTCTTT

v_call: TRBV19
clone_size: few
j_call: TRBJ2-2
d_call: NA
cdr3_aa: CASSRAGTRAGELFF
cdr3_nt: TGTGCCAGTAGTAGGGCCGGGACACGAGCCGGGGAGCTGTTTTTT

v_call: TRBV6-1
clone_size: NA
j_call: TRBJ2-5
d_call: NA
cdr3_aa: CASSEGTARETQYF
cdr3_nt: TGTGCCAGCAGTGAAGGGACAGCTCGAGAGACCCAGTACTTC

v_call: TRBV6-6
clone_size: few
j_call: TRBJ1-5
d_call: TRBD1
cdr3_aa: CASSGGQGLNQPQHF
cdr3_nt: TGTGCCAGCTCTGGGGGACAGGGTCTCAATCAGCCCCAGCATTTT

v_call: TRBV11-2
clone_size: NA
j_call: TRBJ2-7
d_call: TRBD1
cdr3_aa: CASSLPRQGYKQYF
cdr3_nt: TGTGCCAGCAGCCTACCGAGACAGGGTTACAAGCAGTACTTC

v_call: TRBV18
clone_size: NA
j_call: TRBJ2-4
d_call: TRBD2
cdr3_aa: CASSPQVFGRNSQYF
cdr3_nt: TGTGCCAGCTCACCACAGGTTTTCGGGAGGAACAGTCAGTACTTC

v_call: TRBV7-9
clone_size: NA
j_call: TRBJ2-5
d_call: TRBD2
cdr3_aa: CASSLPGGSAPETQYF
cdr3_nt: TGTGCCAGCAGCTTACCTGGCGGGAGTGCCCCGGAGACCCAGTACTTC